This T cell receptor (beta chain) originates from a study of blood T cell repertoires in COVID-19. With 4 bases clipped from V and 4 bases from J, the junction kept 2 bases outside the gene matches. Per the germline V gene, CDR1 is SGHNT and CDR2 is YENEEA. This CDR3 comprises 14 residues. Some clones are missing from TCRdb's copy, which holds only in-frame ones; the method was immunoSEQ multiplex PCR. The sample shows over 90,000 clones, around 86% of them seen only once. The receptor's source is a woman aged 70-85 years with acute or convalescent COVID-19. This rearrangement joins TRBV11-3 to TRBJ2-1; 9 bases align to TRBD1. The source material was peripheral blood. The CDR3 bases are TGTGCCAGCAGCTCACAGGGGGCGTACAATGAGCAGTTCTTC. Protein product: CASSSQGAYNEQFF.